The present entry profiles one T cell receptor (beta chain) with its context. Its matching antigen is unknown. Primers: 52 TRBV forward and 13 TRBJ reverse. Assay: immunoSEQ multiplex PCR; the TCRdb copy retains only in-frame clones and omits some. The table includes some 30,000 clones, over 90% detected once. A couple of CD3G-deficient patients had more severe autoimmunity; all had some. Patients aged 2 to 39 years had fewer naive T cells. Sorting split CD4+ cells into CD25-high CD127-low Tregs and CD25-low CD127-high conventional T cells. This entry comes from a study of regulatory T cells. Notes on the study in general: Patient repertoires had restricted TRB V-J pairs and skewed V and J usage, most in Tregs. In CD3G-deficient patients, conventional CD4+ T cells were enriched for hydrophobic CDR3 residues at positions 6 and 7.

The specimen sequenced was conventional CD4+ T cells sorted from blood. This receptor was obtained from a child aged 2-15 years with CD3G deficiency.

The CDR3 bases are TGTGCCAGCAGCTCAAGCGGAGCGGGCGGGGCGAATGAGCAGTTCTTC. It translates to CASSSSGAGGANEQFF. The gene calls are TRBV7-9 and TRBJ2-1; a weak D match, TRBD2 (6 bases). CDR3 length: 16 amino acids. Germline V CDR1 and CDR2: SEHNR, FQNEAQ (reference sequence). V was pared by 4 bases and J by 7 bases, with 20 bases between.